This T cell receptor (beta chain) is drawn from a study of cytomegalovirus exposure and HLA in healthy donors. The germline CDR1 and CDR2 sequences are SGDLS and YYNGEE. The V and J ends lost 3 bases and 1 base respectively, with 13 bases between them. CDR3 length: 15 residues. Primers: 60 Vbeta forward and 13 Jbeta reverse. Clones were read by immunoSEQ multiplex PCR, and TCRdb kept only the in-frame ones, dropping some. The sample lists more than 95,000 clones, around 60% seen once, with 7.5% to 9.5% in the top ten. This chain joins TRBV9 and TRBJ1-1; possible D gene TRBD1, 6 bases. This receptor was obtained from a woman aged 40 to 50 in good health and CMV-seropositive. Sequencing input: PBMCs. The CDR3 DNA is TGTGCCAGCAGCGACGAACCGGGACAGAACACTGAAGCTTTCTTT. This gives the protein CASSDEPGQNTEAFF. Based on the CDR3 plus reference TRBV9 and TRBJ1-1, the full variable domain is DSGVTQTPKHLITATGQRVTLRCSPRSGDLSVYWYQQSLDQGLQFLIQYYNGEERAKGNILERFSAQQFPDLHSELNLSSLELGDSALYFCASSDEPGQNTEAFFGQGTRLTVV.